These 19 T cell receptor beta chains were all obtained from the same sample, sequenced in a study of blood T cell repertoires in COVID-19. The table came from immunoSEQ multiplex PCR; TCRdb's copy has only in-frame clones and leaves some out. There are roughly 190,000 clones in the sample; 88% occur only once, and less than 5.5% lies in the top ten. Input material: peripheral blood. Source of these receptors: a human donor in a cohort sampled during active COVID-19.

This clone was detected a few times. V usage is TRBV5-3 and J usage is TRBJ2-1, with 9 bases fitting TRBD2. TRBV5-3 is identified as an open reading frame with a role that is uncertain. CDR3 length: 17 amino acids. The J segment lost 7 bases and the V segment lost 4 bases, leaving 15 bases of the junction unmatched. For the CDR3, the DNA is TGTGCCAGAAGCCGACCTTCATTTAGCGGGAGTAGGAATGAGCAGTTCTTC. Translated, it gives CARSRPSFSGSRNEQFF.

The chain combines TRBV6-2 or TRBV6-3 with TRBJ2-7; 9 nucleotides match TRBD2. V gave up 2 bases and J gave up 13 bases; unmatched junction bases: 9. Germline lookup yields CDR1 MNHEY and CDR2 SVGEGT. The CDR3 length is 13 residues. CDR3 protein: CASSYRGGASEYF. As DNA, the CDR3 is TGTGCCAGCAGTTACCGCGGGGGGGCTTCGGAATACTTC.

CDR3 protein: CASSRLPTSSYNEQFF. In DNA form, the CDR3 reads TGTGCCAGCAGTCGACTACCTACGAGCTCCTACAATGAGCAGTTCTTC. J is TRBJ2-1 and V is TRBV6-4; D is possibly TRBD2 (5 bases). Trimming shortened V by 5 bases and J by 0 bases, and 14 bases separated the two germline ends. Germline-derived CDR1 and CDR2 are MRHNA and SNTAGT. The CDR3 covers 16 residues.

This clone was seen a handful of times. V is TRBV7-9 and J is TRBJ1-3, with D unresolved. This CDR3 contains 16 residues. Germline-derived CDR1 and CDR2 are SEHNR and FQNEAQ (reference sequence). The V gene lost 3 bases and the J gene lost 4 bases, with 16 bases spanning the gap. CDR3 in DNA: TGTGCCAGCAGCTTCACCCTTACGGGAGGGGGAAACACCATATATTTT. Amino acids: CASSFTLTGGGNTIYF.

The chain joins TRBV5-1 to TRBJ2-5; 14 bases are a match to TRBD2. Trimming cost V 0 bases and J 13 bases; bases outside gene matches: 5. CDR3 size: 14 residues. The germline V gene encodes CDR1 SGHRS and CDR2 YFSETQ. This CDR3 reads CASSLGTSGRTGYF. The CDR3 nucleotides are TGCGCCAGCAGCTTGGGGACTAGCGGGAGGACGGGGTACTTC. The whole variable domain, filled in from reference TRBV5-1 and TRBJ2-5, reads KAGVTQTPRYLIKTRGQQVTLSCSPISGHRSVSWYQQTPGQGLQFLFEYFSETQRNKGNFPGRFSGRQFSNSRSEMNVSTLELGDSALYLCASSLGTSGRTGYFGPGTRLLVL.

This sequence joins TRBV29-1 and TRBJ2-5; a possible D gene is TRBD2 (7 bases). The CDR3 length is 13 residues. V shed 3 bases and J shed 5 bases, with 13 bases lying between them. Per the germline V gene, CDR1 is SQVTM and CDR2 is ANQGSEA. The CDR3 coding sequence is TGCAGCGTTGACCACGGGGGGCCGGAGACCCAGTACTTC. Translating it yields CSVDHGGPETQYF. The full variable domain, its missing parts supplied by reference TRBV29-1 and TRBJ2-5, is SAVISQKPSRDICQRGTSLTIQCQVDSQVTMMFWYRQQPGQSLTLIATANQGSEATYESGFVIDKFPISRPNLTFSTLTVSNMSPEDSSIYLCSVDHGGPETQYFGPGTRLLVL.

As regards this clone: The junction and the germline gene differ at one end; a read error may be behind it. The rearrangement links TRBV2 to TRBJ2-7, with a weak D call TRBD1 (6 bases). This CDR3 spans 13 amino acids. CDR1 is SNHLY and CDR2 is FYNNEI in the germline V gene. The CDR3 is CASREGGASEQYF. CDR3 DNA sequence: TGTGCCAGCAGGGAAGGGGGAGCCTCCGAGCAGTACTTC.

This chain uses TRBV6-5 with TRBJ1-1; 8 positions match TRBD1. This CDR3 has 15 amino acids. Germline V gene data show CDR1 as MNHEY and CDR2 as SVGAGI. Losses at the gene ends were 4 bases for V and 4 bases for J; bases not matched to a gene: 8. The CDR3 DNA follows: TGTGCCAGCAGTTCCAGTGGACAGGGATCCACTGAAGCTTTCTTT. Encoded protein: CASSSSGQGSTEAFF.

The chain links TRBV6-2 or TRBV6-3 to TRBJ2-7, with D perhaps matching TRBD2 (7 bases). This CDR3 contains 14 residues. Trimming removed 6 bases from V and 6 bases from J, with 18 bases in between. The germline gives CDR1 MNHEY, CDR2 SVGEGT. CDR3 protein: CASSPRGGGAEQYF. The CDR3 bases are TGTGCCAGCAGCCCCCGAGGGGGGGGAGCCGAGCAGTACTTC.

V gene TRBV3-1 (or the pseudogene TRBV3-2) combines with J gene TRBJ2-5, with TRBD1 as a possible D gene (6 bases). Between the trimmed V and J ends, which lost 4 bases and 5 bases, there was a span of 23 bases. Germline CDR1 and CDR2: LGHDT and YNNKEL (reference sequence). The CDR3 sequence is 17 residues long. CDR3 sequence (DNA): TGTGCCAGCAGCCGCTTCATAATCACAGGGATGGGGGAGACCCAGTACTTC. Protein product: CASSRFIITGMGETQYF.

J is TRBJ2-1 and V is TRBV6-2 or TRBV6-3; 9 bases are a match to TRBD2. Trimming cost V 2 bases and J 0 bases; bases outside gene matches: 5. CDR3 length: 17 amino acids. Germline CDR1 MNHEY, CDR2 SVGEGT. In DNA form, the CDR3 reads TGTGCCAGCAGTTACGAGGCGGGAGGGGCCTCCTACAATGAGCAGTTCTTC. It encodes CASSYEAGGASYNEQFF.

The genes are TRBV9 and TRBJ1-1; no firm D call. Germline lookup yields CDR1 SGDLS and CDR2 YYNGEE. This CDR3 region has 14 residues. Trimming took 0 bases from V and 6 from J, leaving 12 bases between them. CDR3 amino acids: CASSVEAGGAEAFF. The CDR3 bases are TGTGCCAGCAGCGTAGAGGCAGGTGGTGCTGAAGCTTTCTTT.

CDR3: CASSLSGTGSSYEQYF. DNA for the CDR3: TGTGCCAGCAGCTTGTCCGGGACAGGGAGCTCCTACGAGCAGTACTTC. The chain employs TRBV5-5 and TRBJ2-7; TRBD1 agrees at 9 bases. This CDR3 has 16 amino acids. The germline V gene has CDR1 SGHKS and CDR2 YYEKEE (reference sequence). V lost 1 base and J lost 0; bases outside the gene matches: 5.

The chain combines TRBV2 with TRBJ2-2; TRBD1 matches at 9 bases. The CDR3 runs to 17 residues. The V segment lost 6 bases and the J segment 1 base; nucleotides outside the gene matches: 9. CDR1 SNHLY and CDR2 FYNNEI come from the germline V gene. In DNA, the CDR3 is TGTGCCAGCAGCTCCCCGACAGGGGGGAAGAACACCGGGGAGCTGTTTTTT. As protein: CASSSPTGGKNTGELFF.

The sample holds one count of this clone. The DNA of the CDR3 is TGTGCCAGCAGTTACACACAGGGCCACAATGAGCAGTTCTTC. Encoded protein: CASSYTQGHNEQFF. This rearrangement joins TRBV6-5 to TRBJ2-1, with a weak D call TRBD1 (6 bases). Between the trimmed V and J ends, which lost 2 bases and 5 bases, there was a span of 10 bases. The CDR3 length is 14 residues. The germline gives CDR1 MNHEY, CDR2 SVGAGI.

This clone was detected once. This chain connects TRBV27 to TRBJ1-6; 7 bases line up with TRBD1. CDR1 is MNHEY and CDR2 is SMNVEV in the germline V gene (reference sequence). J gave up 6 bases and V 6 bases, and 5 bases lay outside the gene matches. The CDR3 length is 14 residues. The chain's CDR3 is CASSTGVGNSPLHF. CDR3 DNA sequence: TGTGCCAGCAGCACAGGGGTCGGTAATTCACCCCTCCACTTT.

This clone came up a few times. Other DNA sequences from this sample encode an identical CDR3 as well. The chain employs TRBV2 and TRBJ2-5; 8 bases align to TRBD2. There are 12 residues in the CDR3. Looked up from germline, CDR1 is SNHLY and CDR2 is FYNNEI. V dropped 6 bases and J dropped 5; count of bases not matched to a gene: 2. The chain's CDR3 is CASSPSGETQYF. The CDR3 bases are TGTGCCAGCAGCCCTAGCGGGGAGACCCAGTACTTC. The entire variable domain, with the rest obtained from reference TRBV2 and TRBJ2-5, is as follows: EPEVTQTPSHQVTQMGQEVILRCVPISNHLYFYWYRQILGQKVEFLVSFYNNEISEKSEIFDDQFSVERPDGSNFTLKIRSTKLEDSAMYFCASSPSGETQYFGPGTRLLVL.

CDR3 nucleotide sequence: TGTGCCAGCAGCCGTTCGACAGGGGTGAACACTGAAGCTTTCTTT. The encoded protein is CASSRSTGVNTEAFF. This chain links TRBV6-5 with TRBJ1-1, with 8 nucleotides matching TRBD1. Germline CDR1 reads MNHEY; CDR2 reads SVGAGI. J was trimmed by 0 bases and V by 6 bases; bases with no gene match: 6. The CDR3 covers 15 residues.

The table lists this clone with a count of one. The CDR3 reads CASRGGRSYNEQFF. The CDR3, as DNA: TGTGCCAGTAGGGGGGGGCGGTCCTACAATGAGCAGTTCTTC. This chain links TRBV19 with TRBJ2-1, with a possible D match to TRBD2 (7 bases). The V and J ends lost 6 bases and 1 base respectively, with 10 bases between them. CDR3 length: 14 amino acids. Germline V lookup: CDR1 LNHDA, CDR2 SQIVND (reference sequence).